A selection of T cell receptor beta chains follows, all from one sample in a study of blood T cell repertoires in COVID-19. Some clones are missing from TCRdb's copy, which holds only in-frame ones; the method was immunoSEQ multiplex PCR. The profile shows around 100,000 clones, about four fifths of them singletons. Sequencing used peripheral blood. These receptors were taken from a human donor in a cohort sampled during active COVID-19. Each CDR3 is given with its conserved first and last residue. A D gene is named only where the DNA matches it firmly. A row's size may be missing; if present it is once, few, many or a size class.

j_call clone_size v_call d_call cdr3_aa cdr3_nt
TRBJ2-7 NA TRBV6-2/TRBV6-3 NA CASSYTPWPTYEQYF TGTGCCAGCAGTTACACCCCATGGCCCACCTACGAGCAGTACTTC
TRBJ2-5 NA TRBV19 NA CASSASGETQYF TGTGCCAGTAGTGCGAGCGGGGAGACCCAGTACTTC
TRBJ1-5 NA TRBV28 NA CASSITPIRVLNQPQHF TGTGCCAGCAGTATTACCCCTATCCGGGTCCTTAATCAGCCCCAGCATTTT
TRBJ1-1 few TRBV19 TRBD1 CASTATGRVGEAFF TGTGCCAGTACTGCGACAGGGCGGGTTGGTGAAGCTTTCTTT
TRBJ2-5 NA TRBV11-3 TRBD1 CASSGDSGQETQYF TGTGCCAGCAGCGGGGACAGCGGACAAGAGACCCAGTACTTC
TRBJ2-1 once TRBV27 TRBD1 CASQGAPSSYNEQFF TGTGCCAGCCAGGGGGCCCCCAGCTCCTACAATGAGCAGTTCTTC
TRBJ1-2 NA TRBV6-2/TRBV6-3 TRBD1 CASSSTGTGLITNGYTF TGTGCCAGCAGTTCGACCGGGACAGGGCTTATCACTAACGGCTACACCTTC
TRBJ1-5 NA TRBV6-5 NA CASSYGGLGNQPQHF TGTGCCAGCAGTTACGGGGGCCTGGGCAATCAGCCCCAGCATTTT
TRBJ2-1 NA TRBV2 NA CASSRQQSYNEQFF TGTGCCAGCAGCCGACAGCAATCCTACAATGAGCAGTTCTTC
TRBJ2-5 NA TRBV5-1 NA CASSLFREETQYF TGCGCCAGCAGCTTGTTTAGGGAGGAGACCCAGTACTTC
TRBJ2-5 NA TRBV7-9 TRBD2 CASSFVLAGEETQYF TGTGCCAGCAGCTTCGTCCTAGCGGGGGAAGAGACCCAGTACTTC
TRBJ1-5 NA TRBV27 TRBD1 CASSTIGGMSNQPQHF TGTGCCAGCAGTACCATAGGGGGCATGAGCAATCAGCCCCAGCATTTT
TRBJ1-2 few TRBV19 NA CASSRGSTTYGYTF TGTGCCAGTAGTAGAGGGTCAACAACCTATGGCTACACCTTC
TRBJ2-7 NA TRBV28 NA CASRGFSDEQYF TGTGCCAGTAGGGGGTTCTCGGACGAGCAGTACTTC
TRBJ1-5 NA TRBV9 NA CASSAGNRDQPQHF TGTGCCAGCAGCGCCGGGAACAGAGATCAGCCCCAGCATTTT
TRBJ1-5 NA TRBV30 NA CAWSLGGAQHF TGTGCCTGGAGCCTAGGGGGTGCCCAGCATTTT
TRBJ2-7 few TRBV7-9 TRBD1 CASSRYQGGLHEQYF TGTGCCAGCAGCCGATACCAAGGGGGCTTGCACGAGCAGTACTTC
TRBJ1-5 NA TRBV28 NA CASSLTDRSNQPQHF TGTGCCAGCAGTTTAACGGACAGAAGCAATCAGCCCCAGCATTTT
TRBJ1-2 NA TRBV18 NA CASSEEDRDYGYTF TGTGCCAGCTCGGAAGAGGACAGAGACTATGGCTACACCTTC
TRBJ1-5 NA TRBV27 NA CASSLFGSSGQPQHF TGTGCCAGCAGTTTATTCGGGTCCTCGGGTCAGCCCCAGCATTTT
TRBJ1-4 NA TRBV28 NA CAISSPQGTNEKLFF TGTGCCATCTCCTCCCCGCAGGGAACTAATGAAAAACTGTTTTTT
TRBJ1-6 NA TRBV27 NA CASSSRPEQGNSPLHF TGTGCCAGCAGCTCCCGGCCGGAACAGGGTAATTCACCCCTCCACTTT
TRBJ2-5 NA TRBV27 TRBD1 CASSPQLTGIQETQYF TGTGCCAGCAGTCCGCAGTTGACAGGGATCCAAGAGACCCAGTACTTC
TRBJ1-6 NA TRBV4-3 NA CASSQDSNLPLHF TGCGCCAGCAGCCAAGATTCTAACCTCCCCCTCCACTTT
TRBJ2-5 once TRBV5-1 TRBD1 CASSLAWGQQETQYF TGCGCCAGCAGCTTGGCCTGGGGACAGCAAGAGACCCAGTACTTC
TRBJ2-3 NA TRBV19 TRBD2 CASGGGYTDTQYF TGTGCCAGTGGGGGGGGGTACACAGATACGCAGTATTTT
TRBJ2-7 NA TRBV7-9 TRBD1 CASSRTGAREQYF TGTGCCAGCAGCCGGACAGGGGCTCGCGAGCAGTACTTC
TRBJ2-7 few TRBV27 NA CASRIGPPGLYEQYF TGTGCCAGCCGAATAGGGCCCCCTGGACTCTACGAGCAGTACTTC
TRBJ2-5 once TRBV7-3 TRBD1 CASSPDRYQETQYF TGTGCCAGCAGCCCGGACAGGTACCAAGAGACCCAGTACTTC
TRBJ2-7 NA TRBV11-3 TRBD1 CASSLAAGTGLGYEQYF TGTGCCAGCAGCTTAGCAGCCGGGACAGGGTTGGGATACGAGCAGTACTTC
TRBJ1-4 NA TRBV3-1/TRBV3-2 NA CASRQTGATNEKLFF TGTGCCAGCAGACAAACAGGAGCAACTAATGAAAAACTGTTTTTT
TRBJ2-5 NA TRBV7-2 NA CASSFGGGGETQYF TGTGCCAGCAGCTTCGGCGGGGGCGGAGAGACCCAGTACTTC
TRBJ2-6 NA TRBV9 TRBD1 CATVRTGASGANVLTF TGTGCTACCGTCCGGACAGGGGCCTCTGGGGCCAACGTCCTGACTTTC
TRBJ1-1 NA TRBV2 NA CASSETGSEAFF TGTGCCAGCAGTGAAACAGGGTCTGAAGCTTTCTTT
TRBJ2-1 NA TRBV7-8 TRBD1 CASSRGQVGNEQFF TGTGCCAGCAGCCGAGGACAGGTTGGGAATGAGCAGTTCTTC
TRBJ2-3 NA TRBV7-2 TRBD1 CASSTGQGEWDTQYF TGTGCCAGCAGCACCGGACAGGGGGAATGGGATACGCAGTATTTT
TRBJ2-6 NA TRBV19 TRBD1 CASSGTGPSSAGANVPTF TGTGCCAGTAGTGGGACAGGGCCTTCTTCGGCTGGGGCCAACGTCCCGACTTTC
TRBJ1-1 NA TRBV9 TRBD1 CASSFLSTGVTEAFF TGTGCCAGCAGCTTCCTCTCGACAGGGGTTACTGAAGCTTTCTTT
TRBJ1-1 NA TRBV5-1 NA CASSGQKNTEAFF TGCGCCAGCAGCGGACAGAAGAACACTGAAGCTTTCTTT
TRBJ1-2 once TRBV4-2 TRBD1 CASSHGTGVGYTF TGTGCCAGCAGCCACGGGACAGGGGTTGGCTACACCTTC
TRBJ2-2 NA TRBV19 TRBD1 CASSLPTGVKGASGELFF TGTGCCAGTAGTCTCCCGACGGGTGTGAAGGGGGCAAGCGGGGAGCTGTTTTTT
TRBJ1-1 once TRBV6-5 TRBD1 CASSLLGQGNTEAFF TGTGCCAGCAGCCTACTAGGACAGGGGAACACTGAAGCTTTCTTT
TRBJ2-5 NA TRBV11-2 TRBD2 CASSSGGLAETQYF TGTGCCAGCAGCTCGGGGGGGCTGGCGGAGACCCAGTACTTC
TRBJ1-2 NA TRBV11-2 NA CASSSRPGWGYGYTF TGTGCCAGCAGCTCCCGACCGGGATGGGGCTATGGCTACACCTTC
TRBJ2-3 NA TRBV2 NA CASLALAGTDTQYF TGTGCCAGCCTGGCCCTAGCCGGCACAGATACGCAGTATTTT
TRBJ2-3 NA TRBV19 NA CASSRRRGGRSTDTQYF TGTGCCAGTAGCCGTCGGCGCGGGGGCCGTAGCACAGATACGCAGTATTTT
TRBJ2-7 once TRBV24-1 TRBD1 CATSDLKGTDLAAYEQYF TGTGCCACCAGTGATTTGAAAGGGACAGACCTCGCCGCCTACGAGCAGTACTTC
TRBJ2-1 few TRBV6-2/TRBV6-3 TRBD1 CASSYGSGQGRTYNEQFF TGTGCCAGCAGTTACGGTTCGGGACAGGGCCGCACCTACAATGAGCAGTTCTTC
TRBJ2-3 NA TRBV6-1 TRBD1 CASSARDRGQLDTQYF TGTGCCAGCAGTGCACGGGACAGGGGGCAGTTAGATACGCAGTATTTT
TRBJ2-7 NA TRBV2 TRBD2 CARRGGTQGRYEQYF TGTGCCCGCCGGGGGGGGACGCAGGGGAGGTACGAGCAGTACTTC
TRBJ2-2 NA TRBV4-1 NA CASSQLPYRVSYTGELFF TGCGCCAGCAGCCAACTACCATACAGGGTCTCGTACACCGGGGAGCTGTTTTTT
TRBJ2-5 once TRBV27 TRBD2 CASSFLAGSQETQYF TGTGCCAGCAGTTTCCTAGCGGGGTCTCAAGAGACCCAGTACTTC
TRBJ1-2 NA TRBV3-1/TRBV3-2 TRBD1 CASSRNSGTGVPYGYTF TGTGCCAGCAGCCGAAACTCCGGGACAGGGGTTCCCTATGGCTACACCTTC